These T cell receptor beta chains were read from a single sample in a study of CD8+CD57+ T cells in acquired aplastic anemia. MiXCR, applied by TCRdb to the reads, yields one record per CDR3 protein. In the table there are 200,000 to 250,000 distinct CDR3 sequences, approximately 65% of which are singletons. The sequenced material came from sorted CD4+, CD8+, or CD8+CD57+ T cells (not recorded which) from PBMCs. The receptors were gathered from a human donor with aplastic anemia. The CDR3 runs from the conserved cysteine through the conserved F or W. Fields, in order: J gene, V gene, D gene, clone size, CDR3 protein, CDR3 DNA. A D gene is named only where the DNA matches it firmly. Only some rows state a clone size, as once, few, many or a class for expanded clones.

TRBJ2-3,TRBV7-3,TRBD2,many,CASSSLAGGTDTQYF,TGTGCCAGCAGCTCACTAGCGGGGGGCACAGATACGCAGTATTTT
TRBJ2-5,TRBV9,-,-,CASSPRGGQETQYF,TGTGCCAGCAGCCCTCGCGGAGGTCAAGAGACCCAGTACTTC
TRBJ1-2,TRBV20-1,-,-,CSARDPPSSPGGYTF,TGCAGTGCTAGAGACCCCCCTTCCAGTCCGGGAGGCTACACCTTC
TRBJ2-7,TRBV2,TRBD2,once,CASTRTMAGVNTGEQYF,TGTGCCAGCACCAGGACTATGGCGGGAGTCAACACCGGGGAGCAGTACTTC
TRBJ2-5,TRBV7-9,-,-,CASTPSRGGQETQYF,TGTGCCAGCACCCCTTCCCGGGGCGGCCAAGAGACCCAGTACTTC
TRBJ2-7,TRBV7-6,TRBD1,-,CASSLQGGQGYEQYF,TGTGCCAGCAGCTTACAAGGAGGACAGGGATACGAGCAGTACTTC
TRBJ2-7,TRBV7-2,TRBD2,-,CASSLISGYEQYF,TGTGCCAGCAGCTTAATTAGCGGGTACGAGCAGTACTTC
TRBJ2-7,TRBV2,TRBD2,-,CASSVLAGRQYF,TGTGCCAGCAGTGTGCTAGCGGGTCGGCAGTACTTC
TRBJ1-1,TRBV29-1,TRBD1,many,CSVVKGGKWGTEAFF,TGCAGCGTTGTTAAAGGGGGCAAATGGGGCACTGAAGCTTTCTTT
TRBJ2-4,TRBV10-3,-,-,CAITDSKAKNIQYF,TGTGCCATCACGGACAGTAAAGCCAAAAACATTCAGTACTTC
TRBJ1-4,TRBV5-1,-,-,CASSGRVGEKLFF,TGCGCCAGCAGCGGCAGGGTGGGTGAAAAACTGTTTTTT
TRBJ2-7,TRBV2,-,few,CASSGTAPYEQYF,TGTGCCAGCAGTGGAACAGCACCCTACGAGCAGTACTTC
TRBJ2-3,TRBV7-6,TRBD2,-,CASSLLGGGLAGATDTQYF,TGTGCCAGCAGCCTCCTTGGGGGGGGGCTAGCGGGGGCAACAGATACGCAGTATTTT
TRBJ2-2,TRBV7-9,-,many,CASSLGMTGELFF,TGTGCCAGCAGCTTGGGTATGACCGGGGAGCTGTTTTTT
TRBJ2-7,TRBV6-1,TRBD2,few,CASRRGGDSYEQYF,TGTGCCAGCAGACGCGGGGGGGATTCCTACGAGCAGTACTTC
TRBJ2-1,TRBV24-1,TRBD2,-,CATSARTSGSNEQFF,TGTGCCACCAGTGCCCGGACTAGCGGGAGCAATGAGCAGTTCTTC
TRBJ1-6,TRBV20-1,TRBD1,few,CSARGQGIGSPLHF,TGCAGTGCACGGGGACAGGGAATAGGATCACCCCTCCACTTT
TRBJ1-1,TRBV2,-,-,CASRMNTEAFF,TGTGCCAGCAGGATGAACACTGAAGCTTTCTTT
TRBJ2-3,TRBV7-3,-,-,CASSPLAGASTDTQYF,TGTGCCAGCAGCCCCTTGGCGGGGGCTAGCACAGATACGCAGTATTTT
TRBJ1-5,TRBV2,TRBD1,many,CASSDPQGNQPQHF,TGTGCCAGCAGTGACCCACAGGGGAATCAGCCCCAGCATTTT
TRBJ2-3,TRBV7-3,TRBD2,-,CASSLAGGIRDTQYF,TGTGCCAGCAGCTTAGCGGGGGGGATAAGAGATACGCAGTATTTT
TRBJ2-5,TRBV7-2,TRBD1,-,CASSWRTGGETQYF,TGTGCCAGCAGCTGGAGGACAGGGGGCGAGACCCAGTACTTC
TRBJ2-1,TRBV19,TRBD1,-,CASSIDLGQGGDEQFF,TGTGCCAGTAGTATAGACTTAGGACAGGGAGGCGATGAGCAGTTCTTC
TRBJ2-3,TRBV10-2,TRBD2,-,CASQRTSGSTDTQYF,TGCGCCAGCCAGAGGACTAGCGGCAGCACAGATACGCAGTATTTT
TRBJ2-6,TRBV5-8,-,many,CASSFAGFSGANVLTF,TGTGCCAGCAGCTTTGCTGGGTTCTCTGGGGCCAACGTCCTGACTTTC
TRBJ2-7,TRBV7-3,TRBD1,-,CASSVTGGYEQYF,TGTGCCAGCAGTGTGACAGGGGGCTACGAGCAGTACTTC
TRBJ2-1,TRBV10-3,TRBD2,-,CATWAGVEQFF,TGTGCCACCTGGGCGGGAGTAGAGCAGTTCTTC
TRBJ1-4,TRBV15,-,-,CATASDRNNEKPFF,TGCGCCACTGCCTCCGACAGAAATAATGAAAAACCGTTTTTT
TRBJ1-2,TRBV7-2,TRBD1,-,CASSSDRGRLGDYGYTF,TGTGCCAGCAGCTCGGACAGGGGGCGATTAGGCGACTATGGCTACACCTTC
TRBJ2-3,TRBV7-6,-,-,CASSLDRVLADTQYF,TGTGCCAGCAGCTTAGATCGGGTGCTCGCAGATACGCAGTATTTT
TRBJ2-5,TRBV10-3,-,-,CAISEGGQAIFGTQYF,TGTGCCATCAGTGAGGGGGGACAAGCGATATTTGGGACCCAGTACTTC
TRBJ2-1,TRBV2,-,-,CASRITDYNEQFF,TGTGCCAGCAGGATTACTGATTACAATGAGCAGTTCTTC
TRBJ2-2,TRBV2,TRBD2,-,CASSEKGLTGELFF,TGTGCCAGCAGTGAAAAGGGACTAACCGGGGAGCTGTTTTTT
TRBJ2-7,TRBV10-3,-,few,CAISPVRGEQYF,TGTGCCATCAGCCCAGTCCGTGGCGAGCAGTACTTC
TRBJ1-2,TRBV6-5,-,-,CASIGSGEPNYGYTF,TGTGCCAGCATTGGTAGCGGGGAACCTAACTATGGCTACACCTTC
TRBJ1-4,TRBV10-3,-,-,CAISESRGAGEKLFF,TGTGCCATCAGTGAGTCTAGGGGAGCAGGTGAAAAACTGTTTTTT
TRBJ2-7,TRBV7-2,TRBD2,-,CASSTTSGRMHEQYF,TGTGCCAGCAGCACAACTAGCGGGAGGATGCACGAGCAGTACTTC
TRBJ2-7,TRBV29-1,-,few,CSAVRFMGYEQYF,TGCAGCGCCGTAAGATTCATGGGCTACGAGCAGTACTTC
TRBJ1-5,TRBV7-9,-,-,CASSLEAGRTGNQPQHF,TGTGCCAGCAGCTTAGAGGCGGGCAGGACGGGAAATCAGCCCCAGCATTTT
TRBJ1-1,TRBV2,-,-,CASSGGSARAEAFF,TGTGCCAGCAGTGGAGGGTCCGCCCGGGCTGAAGCTTTCTTT
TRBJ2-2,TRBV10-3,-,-,CAITGGSGELFF,TGTGCCATCACTGGGGGGTCTGGGGAGCTGTTTTTT
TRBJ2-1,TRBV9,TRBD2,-,CASSGGTSGGNEQFF,TGTGCCAGCAGCGGAGGGACTAGCGGGGGCAATGAGCAGTTCTTC
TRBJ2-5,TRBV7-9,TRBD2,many,CASSGGGAGEQETQYF,TGTGCCAGCAGCGGGGGGGGAGCGGGGGAGCAAGAGACCCAGTACTTC
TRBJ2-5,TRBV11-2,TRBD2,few,CASSPHLRLAGGGQETQYF,TGTGCCAGCAGCCCGCACCTCCGACTAGCGGGGGGGGGGCAAGAGACCCAGTACTTC
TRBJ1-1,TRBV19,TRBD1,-,CASTGTGVMNTEAFF,TGTGCCAGTACCGGGACAGGAGTCATGAACACTGAAGCTTTCTTT
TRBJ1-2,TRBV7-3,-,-,CASSLTGREGYTF,TGTGCCAGCAGCTTAACTGGGAGGGAAGGCTACACCTTC
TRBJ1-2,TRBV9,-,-,CASSSTENNYGYTF,TGTGCCAGCAGTTCTACAGAGAATAACTATGGCTACACCTTC
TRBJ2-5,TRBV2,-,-,CASSDPYNRVPEETQYF,TGTGCCAGCAGTGATCCCTATAACAGGGTACCCGAGGAGACCCAGTACTTC
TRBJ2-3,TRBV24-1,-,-,CATSDSGQATDTQYF,TGTGCCACCAGTGATTCCGGTCAGGCGACAGATACGCAGTATTTT
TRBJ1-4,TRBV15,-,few,CATSRDNAANEKLFF,TGTGCCACCAGCAGAGATAACGCTGCTAATGAAAAACTGTTTTTT
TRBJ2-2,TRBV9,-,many,CASSPGRGATGELFF,TGTGCCAGCAGCCCCGGACGGGGGGCAACCGGGGAGCTGTTTTTT
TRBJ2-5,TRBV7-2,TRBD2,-,CASSRRRTSPPETQYF,TGTGCCAGCAGCCGACGTCGGACTAGCCCCCCCGAGACCCAGTACTTC
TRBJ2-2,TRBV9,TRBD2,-,CASSSQLAVGAGELFF,TGTGCCAGCAGCTCCCAACTAGCGGTCGGCGCCGGGGAGCTGTTTTTT
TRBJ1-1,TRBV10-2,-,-,CASMRREGEAFF,TGCGCCAGCATGAGAAGGGAGGGTGAAGCTTTCTTT
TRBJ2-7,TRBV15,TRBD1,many,CATSRPFPGQGVYEQYF,TGTGCCACCAGCAGACCATTTCCGGGACAGGGGGTCTACGAGCAGTACTTC